The rows below give T cell receptor beta chains drawn from one sample of a study of human T cells and chemical hapten exposure. A single record per CDR3 protein comes from TCRdb applying MiXCR to the 5' RACE reads. The table lists 110,000 to 150,000 distinct CDR3 sequences, around 4% of them singletons. The origin of the receptors is a female donor in good health. The CDR3 runs from the conserved cysteine through the conserved F or W. A D gene is named only where the DNA matches it firmly. The size entry is marked missing in some rows and otherwise reads once, few, many or a size class.

J	D	size	V	DNA	CDR3
TRBJ1-1	TRBD1	many	TRBV29-1	TGCAGCGTCTCAGGACGACAGGGCCGGTCTTATGAAGCTTTCTTT	CSVSGRQGRSYEAFF
TRBJ2-1	-	many	TRBV5-1	TGCGCCAGCAGCTGGGGGGGCCGTCCCAATGAGCAGTTCTTC	CASSWGGRPNEQFF
TRBJ2-5	-	many	TRBV5-1	TGCGCCAGCAGCTTGGAACAGAAGCAGACCCAGTACTTC	CASSLEQKQTQYF
TRBJ2-7	-	many	TRBV5-1	TGCGCCAGCAGCATCGGGGGCTCTTACGAGCAGTACTTC	CASSIGGSYEQYF
TRBJ2-2	-	-	TRBV6-2/TRBV6-3	TGTGCCAGCAACCTGGGTGTCCCCGGGGAGCTGTTTTTT	CASNLGVPGELFF
TRBJ2-4	TRBD1	-	TRBV7-2	TGTGCCAGCAGCTGGGGACAGGGAAACATTCAGTACTTC	CASSWGQGNIQYF
TRBJ2-3	-	many	TRBV7-2	TGTGCCAGCAGCTTAGACGGGGGAGATACGCAGTATTTT	CASSLDGGDTQYF
TRBJ2-1	-	few	TRBV9	TGTGCCAGCAGCGTAGGCTGGGGTAGAAATGAGCAGTTCTTC	CASSVGWGRNEQFF
TRBJ1-3	-	many	TRBV5-4	TGTGCCAGCAGCACTCCGAACTCTGGAAACACCATATATTTT	CASSTPNSGNTIYF
TRBJ2-7	-	many	TRBV10-2	TGCGCCAGCAGTGATGGAGGGCTATCTCCTACGGGGGAGTACTTC	CASSDGGLSPTGEYF
TRBJ2-2	-	many	TRBV11-2	TGTGCCAGCAGCTTACTATCAATCAGGAGGGCCGGGGAGCTGTTTTTT	CASSLLSIRRAGELFF
TRBJ2-6	TRBD2	many	TRBV5-4	TGTGCCAGCAGCGCGACTAGCGCGTCTGGGGCCAACGTCCTGACTTTC	CASSATSASGANVLTF
TRBJ2-7	-	many	TRBV20-1	TGCAGTGCTAGATCAGGAGCGCGAAGCTCCTACGAGCAGTACTTC	CSARSGARSSYEQYF
TRBJ2-1	-	many	TRBV9	TGTGCCAGCAGCCCAGAAATAGACACCCCCGCGCACAATGAGCAGTTCTTC	CASSPEIDTPAHNEQFF
TRBJ2-3	-	many	TRBV27	TGTGCCAGCACTAGGACGAACCTAAATACGCAGTATTTT	CASTRTNLNTQYF
TRBJ1-2	-	-	TRBV5-8	TGTGCCAGCAGCTTACCGGGCCGCTCTTCCTACTATGGCTACACCTTC	CASSLPGRSSYYGYTF
TRBJ2-7	-	many	TRBV20-1	TGCAGTGCTCCCATTTCGCCCCTTGCCTACGAGCAGTACTTC	CSAPISPLAYEQYF
TRBJ1-2	-	many	TRBV29-1	TGCAGCGTTGAGGGGGAGTGGGGCTATGGCTACACCTTC	CSVEGEWGYGYTF
TRBJ1-1	-	many	TRBV7-3	TGTGCCAGCAGAGCAGTGCAGAACACTGAAGCTTTCTTT	CASRAVQNTEAFF
TRBJ2-6	TRBD1	many	TRBV29-1	TGCAGCGTTGGGGACAGGGGGTCTGGGGCCAACGTCCTGACTTTC	CSVGDRGSGANVLTF
TRBJ1-1	-	few	TRBV6-1	TGTGCCAGCAGTGAAAGAGCTAGGGCGGAAGCTTTCTTT	CASSERARAEAFF
TRBJ2-5	-	many	TRBV29-1	TGCAGCGTTGTTGGGCTACAAGAGACCCAGTACTTC	CSVVGLQETQYF
TRBJ1-1	-	many	TRBV2	TGTGCCGGCCGGGAGGGATGGAGGGCTTTCTTT	CAGREGWRAFF
TRBJ2-3	-	many	TRBV6-2/TRBV6-3	TGTGCCAGCAGTTGGGTGAGCACAGATACGCAGTATTTT	CASSWVSTDTQYF
TRBJ1-4	TRBD1	few	TRBV5-1	TGCGCCAGCCATGAGGGAGACAGGGGGCGAGAAAAACTGTTTTTT	CASHEGDRGREKLFF
TRBJ1-2	TRBD1	many	TRBV2	TGTGCCAGCAGGAGGACAGGGGGAAATAACTATGGCTACACCTTC	CASRRTGGNNYGYTF
TRBJ1-1	-	few	TRBV2	TGTGCCAGCATTTGTGGGTTGAACACTGAAGCTTTCTTT	CASICGLNTEAFF
TRBJ2-7	-	-	TRBV5-1	TGCGCCAGCAGCTTAAAGTCGCGCGGGCTTCCCTACGAGCAGTACTTC	CASSLKSRGLPYEQYF
TRBJ1-5	-	many	TRBV20-1	TGCAGTGCTAGAGGGCAGGGCTATAGCAATCAGCCCCAGCATTTT	CSARGQGYSNQPQHF
TRBJ1-5	-	few	TRBV5-6	TGTGCCAGCAGCTTAGGTGGGGGCGGGAGCAATCAGCCCCAGCATTTT	CASSLGGGGSNQPQHF
TRBJ1-2	TRBD1	many	TRBV7-2	TGTGCCAGCAGCCCAATCTCAGGGGGCGCGGGTGGCTACACCTTC	CASSPISGGAGGYTF
TRBJ2-1	TRBD2	many	TRBV11-1	TGTGCCAGCAGCTCAAAACTAGCGGGGGGCCTGAACTACAATGAGCAGTTCTTC	CASSSKLAGGLNYNEQFF
TRBJ1-5	-	many	TRBV28	TGTGCCAGCGCCGACGAGGTCGGGTATCAGCCCCAGCATTTT	CASADEVGYQPQHF
TRBJ1-4	-	many	TRBV18	TGTGCCAGCTCACCACAGGCCGCTACAACTAATGAAAAACTGTTTTTT	CASSPQAATTNEKLFF
TRBJ2-1	-	many	TRBV9	TGTGCCAGCAGCAAGAAGGAGGGGGTTACCTACAATGAGCAGTTCTTC	CASSKKEGVTYNEQFF
TRBJ1-1	-	many	TRBV7-2	TGTGCCAGCAGCCCAACAGGGAATGCAGCTTTCTTT	CASSPTGNAAFF
TRBJ2-3	TRBD2	few	TRBV5-5	TGTGCCAGCAGCCCTCCCGGGGGGGACCAAAGGGGTACAGATACGCAGTATTTT	CASSPPGGDQRGTDTQYF
TRBJ1-4	-	many	TRBV5-6	TGTGCCAGCAGCTTGGCAGTTGGGGAAAAACTGTTTTTT	CASSLAVGEKLFF
TRBJ1-4	-	many	TRBV28	TGTGCCAGCAGTTACCAGGGATATAATGAAAAACTGTTTTTT	CASSYQGYNEKLFF
TRBJ1-6	TRBD1	many	TRBV11-2	TGTGCCAGCAGCTTTAGTACCCTTAGACAGGGTTGGAAAAATTCACCCCTCCACTTT	CASSFSTLRQGWKNSPLHF
TRBJ1-2	-	many	TRBV6-6	TGTGCCAGCAGTTACTTAGCTCCGGGTCCCTTCTATGGCTACACCTTC	CASSYLAPGPFYGYTF
TRBJ2-1	TRBD2	many	TRBV20-1	TGCAGTGCTAGAGTAGCGGGGGGCAACAGCTCCTACAATGAGCAGTTCTTC	CSARVAGGNSSYNEQFF
TRBJ1-1	-	many	TRBV4-2	TGTGCCAGCAGCCAAGATTCCAGGGTCAACACTGAAGCTTTCTTT	CASSQDSRVNTEAFF
TRBJ2-3	TRBD2	many	TRBV7-8	TGTGCCAGCGGCAGGAGAGCGGGGGGGCCGAGCACAGATACGCAGTATTTT	CASGRRAGGPSTDTQYF
TRBJ2-1	-	many	TRBV21-1	TGTGCCAGCAGCAAAGCCCGAAAACCGACAGGGGTACATGTCAATGAGCAGTTCTTC	CASSKARKPTGVHVNEQFF
TRBJ2-1	-	many	TRBV24-1	TGTGCCACCAGTGATTTGGGGGGGAGCTCCTACAATGAGCAGTTCTTC	CATSDLGGSSYNEQFF
TRBJ1-2	-	many	TRBV4-3	TGCGCCAGCAGCCAAGAGCCAGGACCCTATGGCTACACCTTC	CASSQEPGPYGYTF
TRBJ2-1	TRBD1	many	TRBV5-4	TGTGCCAGCAGCTCGGGACAGCCGCCGTCCTACAATGAGCAGTTCTTC	CASSSGQPPSYNEQFF
TRBJ1-2	-	many	TRBV7-2	TGTGCCAGCAGCTTAGGAAGCCAGGAGGGGCAGAACTATGGCTACACCTTC	CASSLGSQEGQNYGYTF
TRBJ2-1	TRBD1	many	TRBV11-1	TGTGCCAGCAGCTTAATGTCGGGACAGGGTTTGGCAATGGAGCAGTTCTTC	CASSLMSGQGLAMEQFF
TRBJ2-3	TRBD2	many	TRBV4-2	TGTGCCAGCAGCCTTGAGACTAGCGGGGTTTACACAGATACGCAGTATTTT	CASSLETSGVYTDTQYF
TRBJ1-4	-	few	TRBV30	TGTGCCTGGACCGGACAGAAGGAAAAACTGTTTTTT	CAWTGQKEKLFF
TRBJ1-2	-	few	TRBV7-2	TGTGCCAGCCGCCCCCTGGGGGAAAGTGGCTACACCTTC	CASRPLGESGYTF
TRBJ1-1	TRBD1	many	TRBV6-5	TGTGCCAGCAGGACAGGGATGAACACTGAAGCTTTCTTT	CASRTGMNTEAFF
TRBJ2-7	TRBD1	many	TRBV10-3	TGTGCCATCAGTGACCGGGACAGCACCTACGAGCAGTACTTC	CAISDRDSTYEQYF
TRBJ1-3	TRBD1	many	TRBV7-6	TGTGCCAGCACCTCCGGGACAGGGAGAGGAAACACCATATATTTT	CASTSGTGRGNTIYF
TRBJ1-1	-	many	TRBV7-2	TGTGCCAGCAGCTGGGCACCGGGGCAAAACACTGAAGCTTTCTTT	CASSWAPGQNTEAFF
TRBJ2-1	TRBD1	many	TRBV6-2/TRBV6-3	TGTGCCAGCAGAAGCCTTCTTTCAGGGGGCAGGGAGCAGTTCTTC	CASRSLLSGGREQFF
TRBJ1-1	-	few	TRBV6-1	TGTGCCAGCAGTGAAGGGGCCCGCCGACCGGCTTTCTTT	CASSEGARRPAFF
TRBJ2-3	-	many	TRBV4-3	TGCGCCAGCAGCCAAGGTTGGTCCTCGGCCACAGATACGCAGTATTTT	CASSQGWSSATDTQYF